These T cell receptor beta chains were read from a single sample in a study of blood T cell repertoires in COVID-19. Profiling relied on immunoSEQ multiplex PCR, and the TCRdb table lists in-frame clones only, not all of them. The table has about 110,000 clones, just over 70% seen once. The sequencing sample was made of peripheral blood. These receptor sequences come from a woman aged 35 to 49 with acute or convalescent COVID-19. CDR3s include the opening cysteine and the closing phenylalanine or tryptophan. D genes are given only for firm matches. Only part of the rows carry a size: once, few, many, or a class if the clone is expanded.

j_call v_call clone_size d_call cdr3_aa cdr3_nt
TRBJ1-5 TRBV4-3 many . CASSLSRSNQPQHF TGCGCCAGCAGCCTGTCCAGAAGCAATCAGCCCCAGCATTTT
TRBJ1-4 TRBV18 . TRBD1 CASSPGQGAQEKLFF TGTGCCAGCTCACCTGGACAGGGGGCACAAGAAAAACTGTTTTTT
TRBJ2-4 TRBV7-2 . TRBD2 CASSAATSGGQYF TGTGCCAGCAGCGCCGCGACTAGCGGGGGCCAGTACTTC
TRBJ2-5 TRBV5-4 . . CASKDFSKETQYF TGTGCCAGCAAGGACTTCTCCAAAGAGACCCAGTACTTC
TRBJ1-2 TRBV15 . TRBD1 CATSRSGTGSFGYTF TGTGCCACCAGCAGATCCGGGACAGGATCGTTCGGCTACACCTTC
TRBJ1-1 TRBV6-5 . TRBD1 CASRVQGRTEAFF TGTGCCAGCAGGGTACAGGGGAGGACTGAAGCTTTCTTT
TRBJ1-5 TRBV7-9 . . CASSLIGPHGGSQPQHF TGTGCCAGCAGCTTGATAGGGCCACACGGAGGGAGTCAGCCCCAGCATTTT
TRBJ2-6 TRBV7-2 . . CASSSSYGANVLTF TGTGCCAGCAGCTCGAGTTATGGGGCCAACGTCCTGACTTTC
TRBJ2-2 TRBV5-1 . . CASTQGGEYTGELFF TGCGCCAGCACCCAAGGGGGAGAATACACCGGGGAGCTGTTTTTT
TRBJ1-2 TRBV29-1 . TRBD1 CSVLGGDREDGYTF TGCAGCGTCTTAGGGGGGGACAGGGAGGATGGCTACACCTTC
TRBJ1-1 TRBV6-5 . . CASSYSTGATEAFF TGTGCCAGCAGTTACTCGACTGGGGCCACTGAAGCTTTCTTT
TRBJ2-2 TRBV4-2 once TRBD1 CASSQGRTGVGITGELFF TGTGCCAGCAGCCAAGGGCGAACAGGGGTTGGGATCACCGGGGAGCTGTTTTTT
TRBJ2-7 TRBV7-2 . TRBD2 CASSLVTSLAGLRNEQYF TGTGCCAGCAGCTTAGTTACTAGCCTAGCGGGGCTACGGAACGAGCAGTACTTC
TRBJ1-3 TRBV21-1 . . CASSKSRVWGNTIYF TGTGCCAGCAGCAAAAGCAGGGTCTGGGGAAACACCATATATTTT
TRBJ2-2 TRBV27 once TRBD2 CASSREGGKGGELFF TGTGCCAGCAGTAGGGAGGGAGGGAAAGGCGGGGAGCTGTTTTTT
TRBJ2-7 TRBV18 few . CASSDPQSYEQYF TGTGCCAGCTCAGATCCGCAGTCCTACGAGCAGTACTTC
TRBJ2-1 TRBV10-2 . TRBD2 CAASGLADYNEQFF TGCGCCGCCTCGGGGCTAGCGGATTACAATGAGCAGTTCTTC
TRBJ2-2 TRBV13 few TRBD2 CASTEGGAGGPNGELFF TGTGCCAGCACCGAGGGAGGAGCGGGGGGGCCCAACGGGGAGCTGTTTTTT
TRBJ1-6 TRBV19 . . CASHSAQFYNSPLHF TGTGCCAGTCATTCGGCACAGTTCTATAATTCACCCCTCCACTTT
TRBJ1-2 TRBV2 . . CASSARETGSYGYTF TGTGCCAGCAGTGCCCGGGAAACAGGGAGCTATGGCTACACCTTC
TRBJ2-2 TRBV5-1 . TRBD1 CASSFAGQGNGELFF TGCGCCAGCAGCTTCGCGGGACAGGGGAACGGGGAGCTGTTTTTT
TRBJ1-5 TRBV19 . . CASSRDINNQPQHF TGTGCCAGTAGCCGGGACATCAACAATCAGCCCCAGCATTTT
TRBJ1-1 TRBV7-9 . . CASSPSGSENTEAFF TGTGCCAGCAGCCCCTCCGGGTCTGAGAACACTGAAGCTTTCTTT
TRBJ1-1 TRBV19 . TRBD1 CASSMVRGRTEAFF TGTGCCAGTAGTATGGTCAGGGGGCGCACTGAAGCTTTCTTT
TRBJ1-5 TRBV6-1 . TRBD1 CASSESGGFIIYSNQPQHF TGTGCCAGCAGTGAGTCAGGGGGCTTTATTATTTATAGCAATCAGCCCCAGCATTTT
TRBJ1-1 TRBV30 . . CAWSVKSRTEAFF TGTGCCTGGAGTGTTAAATCGAGAACTGAAGCTTTCTTT
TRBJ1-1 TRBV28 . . CASTTRANTEAFF TGTGCCAGCACCACCAGGGCTAACACTGAAGCTTTCTTT
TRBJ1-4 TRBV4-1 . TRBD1 CASSQQGARSEKLFF TGCGCCAGCAGCCAACAGGGGGCGAGAAGTGAAAAACTGTTTTTT
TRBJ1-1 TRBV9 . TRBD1 CASSQGVNTEAFF TGTGCCAGCAGCCAGGGGGTGAACACTGAAGCTTTCTTT
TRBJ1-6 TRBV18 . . CASSPREVTGSPLHF TGTGCCAGCTCACCACGGGAGGTGACGGGTTCACCCCTCCACTTT
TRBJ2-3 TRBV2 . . CASSGEWDTQYF TGTGCCAGCAGTGGGGAGTGGGATACGCAGTATTTT